Below, 16 T cell receptor beta chains from the same sample are listed, as sequenced in a study of T cell repertoires in cytomegalovirus infection. TCRdb independently ran MiXCR on the reads; one entry per CDR3 protein. Among roughly 280,000 distinct CDR3 sequences, approximately 9% were seen once, and the ten largest hold around 16%. Sequencing was carried out using PBMCs. These receptors all stem from a human donor in good health (CMV status not recorded). Some clones in this sample may be carry-over from other donors' samples.

This clonotype was observed a few times. The V call is TRBV7-2, the J call TRBJ2-2; 7 bases map to TRBD2. CDR3 length: 14 residues. V trimming: 3 bases; J trimming: 5 bases; junction bases outside the gene matches: 3. Germline V gives CDR1 SGHTA, CDR2 FQGNSA. CDR3 protein: CASSFGGRTGELFF. CDR3 coding DNA: TGTGCCAGCAGCTTCGGGGGGAGGACCGGGGAGCTGTTTTTT.

This clonotype was observed a few times. One junction end does not reproduce the germline sequence, and a read error may be involved. The chain is built from TRBV28 and TRBJ2-7, with 12 bases lining up with TRBD1. This CDR3 is built from 12 residues. The germline V gene encodes CDR1 MDHEN and CDR2 SYDVKM. CDR3 region: CASSATGQGASF. The CDR3 DNA is TGTGCCAGCAGCGCGACGGGACAGGGGGCTTCGTTC.

The CDR3 nucleotides are TGTGCCAGCAGCCCTAGCGGGAGATTGACAGATACGCAGTATTTT. Translation gives CASSPSGRLTDTQYF. The chain uses TRBV11-2 and TRBJ2-3; 10 bases match TRBD2. The CDR3 runs to 15 residues. V trimming: 5 bases; J trimming: 3 bases; junction bases outside the gene matches: 5. Germline values: CDR1 SGHAT, CDR2 FQNNGV.

This clonotype was seen ten or more times. The chain carries TRBV7-4 and TRBJ1-3, with unresolved D. V lost 7 bases, J lost 0 bases, and 7 bases lay in between. Germline V lookup: CDR1 SGHVT, CDR2 SQSDAQ. The CDR3 sequence is 13 residues long. The CDR3 spells CASKPTSGNTIYF. CDR3 nucleotides: TGTGCCAGCAAGCCGACCTCTGGAAACACCATATATTTT.

This clonotype was counted many times. The genes are TRBV20-1 and TRBJ2-7; 13 positions agree with TRBD2. The CDR3 is 14 amino acids. J lost 6 bases, V lost 1 base, and 3 bases had no gene match. CDR1 is DFQATT, CDR2 SNEGSKA, per germline (reference sequence). CDR3 DNA: TGCAGTGCTAGAGGAACTAGCGGGGGGGGCGAGCAGTACTTC. It codes for CSARGTSGGGEQYF.

This clonotype was seen more than once but under ten times. The chain employs TRBV11-3 and TRBJ1-6; maybe TRBD1 (5 bases). This CDR3 is 15 amino acids long. Germline loops: CDR1 SGHNT, CDR2 YENEEA. The germline V and J ends were trimmed by 6 bases and 9 bases, with 18 bases remaining between them. The CDR3 nucleotides are TGTGCCAGCAGTACGGGGGACGGTGCAGGTTCACCCCTCCACTTT. Translated: CASSTGDGAGSPLHF.

This clonotype has ten or more counts. The rearrangement uses TRBV5-1 and TRBJ2-7; D might be TRBD2 (5 bases). The V end was cut by 0 bases, the J end by 6 bases, with 22 bases between. Germline V gene data show CDR1 as SGHRS and CDR2 as YFSETQ. The length of the CDR3 is 17 residues. The CDR3: CASSLVTGGSVPAEQYF. The CDR3 DNA follows: TGCGCCAGCAGCTTGGTGACTGGCGGGTCGGTCCCTGCCGAGCAGTACTTC. Complete variable domain (other parts from reference TRBV5-1 and TRBJ2-7): KAGVTQTPRYLIKTRGQQVTLSCSPISGHRSVSWYQQTPGQGLQFLFEYFSETQRNKGNFPGRFSGRQFSNSRSEMNVSTLELGDSALYLCASSLVTGGSVPAEQYFGPGTRLTVT.

The chain uses TRBV6-1 and TRBJ2-6; 12 bases line up with TRBD2. CDR3 length: 16 amino acids. CDR1 is MNHNS and CDR2 is SASEGT in the germline V gene. V shed 8 bases and J 4 bases; nucleotides not matched to a gene: 6. The CDR3 DNA sequence: TGTGCCAGCTCCGGACTAGCGGGACCCGGGGCCAACGTCCTGACTTTC. Its protein product is CASSGLAGPGANVLTF.

The rearrangement uses TRBV7-2 and TRBJ1-1, with D tentatively TRBD1 (6 bases). The CDR3 spans 15 residues. Germline lookup yields CDR1 SGHTA and CDR2 FQGNSA. V lost 1 base to trimming and J lost 4 bases, with 13 bases between them. CDR3 amino acids: CASSLDRAEGTEAFF. The CDR3 DNA sequence: TGTGCCAGCAGCTTAGACAGGGCTGAGGGCACTGAAGCTTTCTTT. The full variable domain, its missing parts supplied by reference TRBV7-2 and TRBJ1-1, is GAGVSQSPSNKVTEKGKDVELRCDPISGHTALYWYRQSLGQGLEFLIYFQGNSAPDKSGLPSDRFSAERTGGSVSTLTIQRTQQEDSAVYLCASSLDRAEGTEAFFGQGTRLTVV.

This clonotype has a count of ten or more. V is TRBV6-1 and J is TRBJ1-3; 7 nucleotides line up with TRBD1. The V gene end was trimmed by 0 bases and the J gene end by 4 bases; junction bases not matched to a gene: 9. The CDR3 loop spans 17 amino acids. Germline V gives CDR1 MNHNS, CDR2 SASEGT. The CDR3 reads CASSEANRGVGGNTIYF. In DNA form, the CDR3 reads TGTGCCAGCAGTGAAGCCAACAGGGGAGTTGGAGGAAACACCATATATTTT.

The chain has TRBV7-2 and TRBJ2-7, with a tentative D call TRBD2 (7 bases). Germline lookup yields CDR1 SGHTA and CDR2 FQGNSA. The CDR3 contains 15 residues. V shed 2 bases and J shed 5 bases, with 16 bases lying between them. The CDR3 region is CASSLIVGGPNEQYF. The CDR3 nucleotides are TGTGCCAGCAGCTTAATTGTGGGGGGGCCTAACGAGCAGTACTTC.

V gene TRBV6-2 or TRBV6-3 combines with J gene TRBJ2-7, with D possibly matching TRBD1 (6 bases). The V gene lost 2 bases and the J gene lost 6 bases, with 8 bases spanning the gap. The CDR3 totals 12 residues. Germline CDR1 MNHEY, CDR2 SVGEGT. The CDR3 loop is CASSYRGFEQYF. The DNA of the CDR3 is TGTGCCAGCAGTTACAGGGGGTTCGAGCAGTACTTC.

This clonotype was recorded only once. A much bigger clone sits one base away, suggesting this may be a read error. J is TRBJ2-3 and V is TRBV7-2; perhaps TRBD1 as D (6 bases). This CDR3 region has 15 residues. Germline assignment: CDR1 SGHTA and CDR2 FQGNSA. The CDR3 DNA follows: TGTGCCAGCAGTCGGGACACCGCTGGCACAGATACGCAGTGTTTT. Translation: CASSRDTAGTDTQCF.

This clonotype has a handful of counts. The V gene is TRBV20-1, the J gene TRBJ1-6; a possible D gene is TRBD1 (6 bases). The CDR3 has 14 residues. The germline V gene encodes CDR1 DFQATT and CDR2 SNEGSKA (reference sequence). Trimming left V 1 base short and J 7 bases short, with 11 bases between. DNA of the CDR3: TGCAGTGCTAGAGCAGGGGCGGGAAATTCACCCCTCCACTTT. This sequence encodes CSARAGAGNSPLHF.

The sample holds a few counts of this clonotype. The J gene is TRBJ1-1, the V gene TRBV28; 9 positions match TRBD1. The CDR3 is 15 amino acids. The V gene end was trimmed by 5 bases and the J gene end by 4 bases; junction bases not matched to a gene: 8. The germline CDR1 and CDR2 sequences are MDHEN and SYDVKM. The CDR3 protein is CASSIIQGASTEAFF. The CDR3 DNA sequence: TGTGCCAGCAGTATCATACAGGGGGCCAGCACTGAAGCTTTCTTT.

Many counts were recorded for this clonotype. This chain connects TRBV4-2 to TRBJ1-5; D not resolved. The CDR3 is 14 amino acids. V lost 3 bases, J lost 0 bases, and 6 bases lay in between. CDR1 is LGHNA and CDR2 is YNFKEQ in the germline V gene. CDR3 in DNA: TGTGCCAGCAGCCAGGCTTCTAGCAATCAGCCCCAGCATTTT. This codes for CASSQASSNQPQHF.